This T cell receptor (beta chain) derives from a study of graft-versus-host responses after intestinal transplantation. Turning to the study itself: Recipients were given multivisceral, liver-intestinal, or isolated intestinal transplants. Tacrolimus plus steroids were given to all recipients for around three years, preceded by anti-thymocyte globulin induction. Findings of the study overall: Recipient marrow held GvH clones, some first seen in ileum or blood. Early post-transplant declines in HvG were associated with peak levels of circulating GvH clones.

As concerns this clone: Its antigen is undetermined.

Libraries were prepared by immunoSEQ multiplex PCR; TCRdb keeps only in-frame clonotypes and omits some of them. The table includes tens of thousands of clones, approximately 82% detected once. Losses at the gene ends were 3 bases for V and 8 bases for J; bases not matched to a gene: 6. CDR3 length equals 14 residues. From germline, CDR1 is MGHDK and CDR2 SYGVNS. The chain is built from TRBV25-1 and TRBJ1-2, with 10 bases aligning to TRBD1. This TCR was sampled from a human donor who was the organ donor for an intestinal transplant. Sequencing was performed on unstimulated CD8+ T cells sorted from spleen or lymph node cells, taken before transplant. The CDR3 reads CASSEDDRGLGYTF. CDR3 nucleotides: TGTGCCAGCAGTGAGGATGACAGGGGGCTCGGCTACACCTTC.